Following are 26 T cell receptor beta chains from one sample sequenced in a study of T cell responses to AZD1222 COVID-19 vaccine. Repertoires were generated with immunoSEQ multiplex PCR, while TCRdb's copy carries only in-frame clones and drops some. The sample records around 95,000 clones, 80% to 95% being singletons. The sequences come from peripheral blood, collected on day 0 of AZD1222 vaccination. These receptor sequences come from an adult in good health.

This clone was seen only a few times. The chain recombines TRBV7-3 with TRBJ2-7; 13 positions agree with TRBD2. This CDR3 comprises 15 residues. V lost 6 bases, J lost 4 bases, and 6 bases stayed unmatched. Germline assignment: CDR1 SGHTA and CDR2 FQGTGA. The CDR3, as DNA: TGTGCCAGCAGTCGGACTAGCGGGAGCGGTTACGAGCAGTACTTC. It translates to CASSRTSGSGYEQYF.

V usage is TRBV19 and J usage is TRBJ1-2; 7 bases fit TRBD1. The V gene end was trimmed by 9 bases and the J gene end by 3 bases; junction bases not matched to a gene: 16. CDR3 size: 16 residues. Germline V gene data show CDR1 as LNHDA and CDR2 as SQIVND (reference sequence). The CDR3 protein is CASKGGTGALDYGYTF. CDR3 coding DNA: TGTGCCAGCAAGGGCGGTACAGGGGCATTGGACTATGGCTACACCTTC.

The rearrangement links TRBV27 to TRBJ1-5; D gene uncertain. This CDR3 is built from 15 residues. Germline lookup yields CDR1 MNHEY and CDR2 SMNVEV (reference sequence). V dropped 3 bases and J dropped 4 bases, with 13 bases sitting between them. This chain's CDR3 is CASSFAEGLNQPQHF. In nucleotides, the CDR3 is TGTGCCAGCAGTTTCGCGGAGGGCCTAAATCAGCCCCAGCATTTT.

The rearrangement links TRBV7-9 to TRBJ2-1, with D unresolved. CDR1 and CDR2 (germline): SEHNR, FQNEAQ (reference sequence). CDR3 length equals 11 residues. Trimming cost V 6 bases and J 7 bases, with 7 bases left between them. The CDR3 loop is CASSWGNEQFF. The CDR3 DNA follows: TGTGCCAGCAGTTGGGGTAATGAGCAGTTCTTC.

The V and J genes are TRBV30 and TRBJ2-4; D is undetermined. The CDR3 is 12 amino acids. V was shortened by 4 bases and J by 9 bases, with 13 bases between the two germline ends. Germline CDR1 reads GTSNPN; CDR2 reads SVGIG (reference sequence). As DNA, the CDR3 is TGTGCCTGGAACCTTGGGGTGGGCATTCAGTACTTC. It codes for CAWNLGVGIQYF.

The CDR3 region has the DNA TGTGCCAGCAGCTTAACGGGGACTAGCGGGAGTTGGGACACCGGGGAGCTGTTTTTT. It yields the protein CASSLTGTSGSWDTGELFF. The J gene is TRBJ2-2, the V gene TRBV7-3, with 14 bases matching TRBD2. With V trimmed by 0 bases and J by 3 bases, 6 bases remained unmatched. The CDR3 is 19 residues long. The germline V gene has CDR1 SGHTA and CDR2 FQGTGA.

By share, this clone ranks as medium-sized (0.01 to 0.1%). The chain employs TRBV4-1 and TRBJ1-2; D is ambiguous. The CDR3 extends over 13 amino acids. Germline V CDR1 and CDR2: MGHRA, YSYEKL. V was trimmed by 4 bases and J by 1 base, leaving 7 bases between them. The CDR3 is CASSPGLNYGYTF. CDR3 nucleotides: TGCGCCAGCAGCCCGGGTCTTAACTATGGCTACACCTTC.

In its sample, this clone was seen a few times. The V and J genes are TRBV28 and TRBJ1-3, with D perhaps matching TRBD1 (6 bases). Germline values: CDR1 MDHEN, CDR2 SYDVKM. The CDR3 loop spans 15 amino acids. V lost 5 bases and J 1 base, leaving 12 bases between the germline ends. CDR3 sequence reads: CASSAGTISGNTIYF. The CDR3 coding sequence is TGTGCCAGCAGTGCCGGGACAATATCTGGAAACACCATATATTTT.

The genes are TRBV5-5 and TRBJ1-6; 7 bases are shared with TRBD1. Losses at the gene ends were 4 bases for V and 6 bases for J; bases not matched to a gene: 7. Germline V gives CDR1 SGHKS, CDR2 YYEKEE (reference sequence). The CDR3 is 15 residues long. CDR3 region: CASSQTGQPNSPLHF. The CDR3 region has the DNA TGTGCCAGCAGCCAAACGGGACAGCCTAATTCACCCCTCCACTTT.

The rearrangement links TRBV7-3 to TRBJ2-2; 9 bases are shared with TRBD1. V dropped 5 bases and J dropped 3; count of bases not matched to a gene: 7. Looked up from germline, CDR1 is SGHTA and CDR2 is FQGTGA. The CDR3 is made up of 16 amino acids. CDR3 protein: CASSQTGGRDTGELFF. DNA of the CDR3: TGTGCCAGCAGCCAAACAGGGGGCAGGGACACCGGGGAGCTGTTTTTT.

The chain is built from TRBV29-1 and TRBJ2-1; a weak D match, TRBD2 (6 bases). This CDR3 has 15 amino acids. The germline CDR1 and CDR2 sequences are SQVTM and ANQGSEA. Trimming stripped 4 bases from V and 6 bases from J, with 19 bases between. This CDR3 reads CSVVSVRGTLNEQFF. As DNA, the CDR3 is TGCAGCGTTGTGTCGGTGCGGGGAACCCTCAATGAGCAGTTCTTC.

The chain links TRBV19 to TRBJ1-5; D remains unclear. In germline, CDR1 is LNHDA, CDR2 SQIVND (reference sequence). Deletions cut 10 bases from V and 2 bases from J, with 12 bases between. There are 13 residues in the CDR3. Here the CDR3 reads CATGRVGNQPQHF. In DNA form, the CDR3 reads TGTGCCACCGGAAGGGTAGGCAATCAGCCCCAGCATTTT. The entire variable domain, with the rest obtained from reference TRBV19 and TRBJ1-5, is as follows: DGGITQSPKYLFRKEGQNVTLSCEQNLNHDAMYWYRQDPGQGLRLIYYSQIVNDFQKGDIAEGYSVSREKKESFPLTVTSAQKNPTAFYLCATGRVGNQPQHFGDGTRLSIL.

The V and J genes are TRBV18 and TRBJ2-1; 13 nucleotides align to TRBD2. V trimming: 2 bases; J trimming: 7 bases; junction bases outside the gene matches: 2. CDR3 length: 15 amino acids. Germline V lookup: CDR1 KGHSH, CDR2 LQKENI. As DNA, the CDR3 is TGTGCCAGCTCACCAGGACTAGCGGGAGCTAATGAGCAGTTCTTC. It codes for CASSPGLAGANEQFF.

The chain carries TRBV6-5 and TRBJ1-2; no definite D call. CDR3 length equals 14 residues. CDR1 is MNHEY, CDR2 SVGAGI, per germline. Trimming stripped 5 bases from V and 4 bases from J, with 14 bases between. This chain's CDR3 is CASSPQTPGYGYTF. The CDR3 DNA is TGTGCCAGCAGTCCCCAGACACCCGGCTATGGCTACACCTTC.

The chain has TRBV11-2 and TRBJ1-1; tentatively, D is TRBD1 (5 bases). This CDR3 is 13 amino acids long. Per germline, CDR1 SGHAT and CDR2 FQNNGV. Trimming removed 2 bases from V and 7 bases from J, with 11 bases in between. DNA for the CDR3: TGTGCCAGCAGCTTAAGGCAGGGAGGTGAAGCTTTCTTT. As protein: CASSLRQGGEAFF.

J is TRBJ2-1 and V is TRBV14, with a tentative D call TRBD1 (6 bases). The CDR3 totals 12 residues. In germline, CDR1 is SGHDN, CDR2 FVKESK. Trimming took 2 bases from V and 9 from J, leaving 8 bases between them. The CDR3 DNA sequence: TGTGCCAGCAGCCAACAGGGGACTGAGCAGTTCTTC. Its protein is CASSQQGTEQFF.

The gene calls are TRBV25-1 and TRBJ1-2, with 12 nucleotides matching TRBD1. In germline, CDR1 is MGHDK, CDR2 SYGVNS. J gave up 9 bases and V 2 bases, and 4 bases lay outside the gene matches. The CDR3 is 14 residues long. The DNA of the CDR3 is TGTGCCAGCAGTGAAGCGGGACAGGGGGCGAGCTACACCTTC. It is translated as CASSEAGQGASYTF.

V gene TRBV30 combines with J gene TRBJ2-4, with 14 positions matching TRBD2. Germline trimming cut 1 base from V and 1 base from J; bases unmatched to any gene: 9. Looked up from germline, CDR1 is GTSNPN and CDR2 is SVGIG (reference sequence). The CDR3 loop spans 19 amino acids. CDR3 in DNA: TGTGCCTGGAGTGAAAGACTAGCGGGAGGGCCCAGGGCCAAAAACATTCAGTACTTC. As protein: CAWSERLAGGPRAKNIQYF.

The V call is TRBV27, the J call TRBJ1-2, with 7 bases identical to TRBD1. The CDR3 totals 14 residues. CDR1 is MNHEY and CDR2 is SMNVEV in the germline V gene (reference sequence). The V segment lost 1 base and the J segment 6 bases; nucleotides outside the gene matches: 5. The CDR3 DNA reads as TGTGCCAGCAGTTTATTCGCAGGGGGGGATGGCTACACCTTC. The encoded protein is CASSLFAGGDGYTF.

CDR3 sequence (DNA): TGTGCCATCAGCCGACTAGCGGGAGGGCCGGGCGATGAGCAGTTCTTC. Amino acids: CAISRLAGGPGDEQFF. The J gene is TRBJ2-1, the V gene TRBV10-3; 14 bases agree with TRBD2. This CDR3 spans 16 amino acids. In germline, CDR1 is ENHRY, CDR2 SYGVKD. The V gene end was trimmed by 6 bases and the J gene end by 8 bases; junction bases not matched to a gene: 9.

J is TRBJ1-4 and V is TRBV6-5; 7 bases line up with TRBD1. Trimming took 4 bases from V and 15 from J; bases not matched to a gene: 17. The CDR3 contains 15 residues. CDR1 is MNHEY and CDR2 is SVGAGI in the germline V gene. Here the CDR3 DNA reads TGTGCCAGCAGTTCTGCACAGGGGTCTAGGGGGGGGGTGTTTTTT. Translation gives CASSSAQGSRGGVFF.

J is TRBJ2-7 and V is TRBV27; 10 nucleotides agree with TRBD1. The germline V gene has CDR1 MNHEY and CDR2 SMNVEV (reference sequence). The CDR3 contains 15 residues. V trimming: 6 bases; J trimming: 5 bases; junction bases outside the gene matches: 10. Here the CDR3 DNA reads TGTGCCAGCAGGGCAACCGGGACAGGGGACAACGAGCAGTACTTC. Protein: CASRATGTGDNEQYF.

The chain combines TRBV2 with TRBJ1-1, with a possible D match to TRBD1 (5 bases). This CDR3 comprises 17 residues. The germline V and J ends were trimmed by 6 bases and 3 bases, with 23 bases remaining between them. Germline V lookup: CDR1 SNHLY, CDR2 FYNNEI. This CDR3 is CASSQMTERAMHTEAFF. For the CDR3, the DNA is TGTGCCAGCAGCCAAATGACAGAGCGGGCTATGCACACTGAAGCTTTCTTT.

The V call is TRBV7-3, the J call TRBJ2-1, with TRBD1 matching 8 bases. V lost 3 bases, J lost 5 bases, and 3 bases stayed unmatched. The CDR3 runs 14 residues. In germline, CDR1 is SGHTA, CDR2 FQGTGA. The CDR3 DNA sequence: TGTGCCAGCAGCTTCGGGGACAGGAACAATGAGCAGTTCTTC. Amino acids: CASSFGDRNNEQFF.

The V gene is TRBV19, the J gene TRBJ1-1; 7 bases are shared with TRBD1. Germline CDR1 and CDR2: LNHDA and SQIVND (reference sequence). Trimming took 8 bases from V and 5 from J; bases not matched to a gene: 14. The CDR3 contains 15 residues. The CDR3 here is CASATGITGVTEAFF. The CDR3 bases are TGTGCCAGTGCTACGGGAATAACAGGGGTGACTGAAGCTTTCTTT.

The chain couples TRBV27 to TRBJ1-1; 7 bases line up with TRBD1. J was trimmed by 1 base and V by 6 bases; bases with no gene match: 5. Germline V gene data show CDR1 as MNHEY and CDR2 as SMNVEV (reference sequence). The CDR3 contains 14 residues. CDR3 in DNA: TGTGCCAGCAGCCTGACAGGGCCGAACACTGAAGCTTTCTTT. This codes for CASSLTGPNTEAFF.